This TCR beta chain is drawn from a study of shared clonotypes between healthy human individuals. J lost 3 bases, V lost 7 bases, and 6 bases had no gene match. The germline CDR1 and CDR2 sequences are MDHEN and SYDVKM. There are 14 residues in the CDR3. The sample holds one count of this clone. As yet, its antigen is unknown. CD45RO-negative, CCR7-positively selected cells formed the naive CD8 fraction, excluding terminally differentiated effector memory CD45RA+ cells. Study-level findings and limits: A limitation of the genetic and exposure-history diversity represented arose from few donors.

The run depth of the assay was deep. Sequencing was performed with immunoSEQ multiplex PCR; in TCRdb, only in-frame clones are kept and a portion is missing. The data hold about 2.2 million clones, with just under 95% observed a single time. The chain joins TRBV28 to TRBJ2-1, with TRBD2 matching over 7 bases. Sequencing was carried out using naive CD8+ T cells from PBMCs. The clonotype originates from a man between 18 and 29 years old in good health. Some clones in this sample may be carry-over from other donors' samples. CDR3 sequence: CASKAGVDYNEQFF. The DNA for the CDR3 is TGTGCCAGCAAGGCGGGAGTGGACTACAATGAGCAGTTCTTC.